This entry lists 31 T cell receptor beta chains sequenced from one sample in a study of blood T cell repertoires in COVID-19. Data came from immunoSEQ multiplex PCR; TCRdb stores just in-frame clones and leaves some out. Of under 350,000 clones detected, around 83% appear once; the ten largest clones hold approximately 4%. The material sequenced was peripheral blood. The receptor set was obtained from a man in his late teens or twenties with active or convalescent COVID-19.

V and J are TRBV5-1 and TRBJ1-2; TRBD1 agrees at 8 bases. The germline gives CDR1 SGHRS, CDR2 YFSETQ. The CDR3 extends over 15 amino acids. V gave up 3 bases and J gave up 3 bases; unmatched junction bases: 7. The DNA of the CDR3 is TGCGCCAGCAGCTCTCCAGGGGGCGCTGACTATGGCTACACCTTC. Protein: CASSSPGGADYGYTF. Full variable domain (rest looked up from reference TRBV5-1 and TRBJ1-2): KAGVTQTPRYLIKTRGQQVTLSCSPISGHRSVSWYQQTPGQGLQFLFEYFSETQRNKGNFPGRFSGRQFSNSRSEMNVSTLELGDSALYLCASSSPGGADYGYTFGSGTRLTVV.

The chain uses TRBV30 and TRBJ2-6; weak D call: TRBD2 (6 bases). The CDR3 sequence is 17 residues long. Germline values: CDR1 GTSNPN, CDR2 SVGIG (reference sequence). Between the trimmed V and J ends, which lost 7 bases and 0 bases, there was a span of 19 bases. The CDR3 spells CASGRGHQTSGANVLTF. The CDR3 DNA reads as TGTGCCTCCGGGCGGGGCCATCAAACCTCTGGGGCCAACGTCCTGACTTTC.

The chain carries TRBV30 and TRBJ2-3, with 10 nucleotides matching TRBD2. The CDR3 runs to 16 residues. Germline CDR1 and CDR2: GTSNPN and SVGIG (reference sequence). V trimming: 3 bases; J trimming: 4 bases; junction bases outside the gene matches: 10. CDR3 residues: CAWSSGGGPGSDTQYF. The CDR3 DNA reads as TGTGCCTGGAGCAGCGGGGGGGGACCGGGGTCAGATACGCAGTATTTT. Drawing the rest from reference TRBV30 and TRBJ2-3, the complete variable domain is SQTIHQWPATLVQPVGSPLSLECTVEGTSNPNLYWYRQAAGRGLQLLFYSVGIGQISSEVPQNLSASRPQDRQFILSSKKLLLSDSGFYLCAWSSGGGPGSDTQYFGPGTRLTVL.

The chain has TRBV5-5 and TRBJ2-2; no firm D call. Trimming left V 2 bases short and J 5 bases short, with 7 bases between. CDR1 and CDR2 (germline): SGHKS, YYEKEE (reference sequence). The CDR3 has 13 residues. DNA of the CDR3: TGTGCCAGCAGCTTCACGGGTACCGGGGAGCTGTTTTTT. Protein product: CASSFTGTGELFF.

The chain links TRBV25-1 to TRBJ2-4; 9 positions agree with TRBD2. The CDR3 sequence is 16 residues long. CDR1 MGHDK and CDR2 SYGVNS come from the germline V gene. Losses at the gene ends were 5 bases for V and 3 bases for J; bases not matched to a gene: 8. The CDR3 region is CASSLSSGMGKNIQYF. The CDR3 nucleotides read TGTGCCAGCAGTCTCTCTAGCGGGATGGGCAAAAACATTCAGTACTTC.

The CDR3 sequence is CATTQGPGTQYF. CDR3 in DNA: TGTGCCACGACACAGGGGCCCGGGACGCAGTATTTT. The chain uses TRBV28 and TRBJ2-3; 7 nucleotides match TRBD1. The CDR3 has 12 amino acids. CDR1 and CDR2 (germline): MDHEN, SYDVKM. With 10 bases clipped from V and 9 bases from J, the junction kept 10 bases outside the gene matches.

This sequence joins TRBV24-1 and TRBJ1-1; 12 bases map to TRBD1. V lost 3 bases to trimming and J lost 1 base; unmatched junction nucleotides: 2. The CDR3 totals 16 residues. Germline lookup yields CDR1 KGHDR and CDR2 SFDVKD. CDR3 amino acids: CATSDGDRGPNTEAFF. CDR3 coding DNA: TGTGCCACCAGTGATGGGGACAGGGGGCCGAACACTGAAGCTTTCTTT.

CDR3 nucleotide sequence: TGTGCCAGCAGTTTACAGAACTATAGAAATCAGCCCCAGCATTTT. Translating gives CASSLQNYRNQPQHF. This rearrangement joins TRBV28 to TRBJ1-5, with no clear D. In germline, CDR1 is MDHEN, CDR2 SYDVKM. V lost 2 bases and J 4 bases, leaving 12 bases between the germline ends. The CDR3 length is 15 residues.

The gene calls are TRBV5-1 and TRBJ2-1, with D possibly matching TRBD2 (6 bases). Trimming removed 4 bases from V and 0 bases from J, with 14 bases in between. The CDR3 consists of 16 residues. Looked up from germline, CDR1 is SGHRS and CDR2 is YFSETQ. CDR3 amino acids: CASSVLATSSYNEQFF. The CDR3 nucleotides read TGCGCCAGCAGCGTACTAGCAACGAGCTCCTACAATGAGCAGTTCTTC.

This rearrangement joins TRBV30 to TRBJ1-1; D not certain. Trimming pared 3 bases from V and 3 bases from J, leaving 11 bases between. This CDR3 has 13 residues. Germline-derived CDR1 and CDR2 are GTSNPN and SVGIG (reference sequence). The chain's CDR3 is CAWRRLLDTEAFF. The CDR3 coding sequence is TGTGCCTGGAGGAGGTTGTTGGACACTGAAGCTTTCTTT.

V usage is TRBV6-2 or TRBV6-3 and J usage is TRBJ1-2, with 8 bases aligning to TRBD1. The V gene's germline CDR1 is MNHEY and CDR2 SVGEGT. Unmatched junction bases numbered 9, after V lost 1 base and J lost 8 bases. There are 15 residues in the CDR3. The CDR3 nucleotides read TGTGCCAGCAGTTACTTTTCCAAAGGGACAGGCGGCTACACCTTC. Its protein is CASSYFSKGTGGYTF.

The chain couples TRBV19 to TRBJ2-6; a weak D match, TRBD2 (5 bases). Germline V gives CDR1 LNHDA, CDR2 SQIVND (reference sequence). The V gene lost 8 bases and the J gene lost 7 bases, with 15 bases spanning the gap. The CDR3 length is 14 residues. CDR3: CASRYTGIANVLTF. DNA of the CDR3: TGTGCCAGTCGTTATACCGGGATCGCCAACGTCCTGACTTTC.

This clone was found once. This chain joins TRBV11-1 and TRBJ2-3; D ambiguous. Germline CDR1 reads SGHAT; CDR2 reads FQDESV (reference sequence). CDR3 size: 14 residues. Trimming removed 5 bases at V and 0 bases at J, with 9 bases between. Here the CDR3 DNA reads TGTGCCAGCAGCCGTGTCTTGAGCACAGATACGCAGTATTTT. It codes for CASSRVLSTDTQYF.

Points on this clone: At one of its ends the junction is not consistent with the germline gene, which may arise from a read error. The chain carries TRBV10-3 and TRBJ2-3, with D possibly matching TRBD2 (6 bases). Per germline, CDR1 ENHRY and CDR2 SYGVKD. The CDR3 consists of 16 residues. CDR3 nucleotides: TGTGCCATCAGGGAGGCGGGGCGGTTCCTCACAAATACGCAGTATTTT. Amino acids: CAIREAGRFLTNTQYF.

The genes are TRBV2 and TRBJ2-2, with D perhaps matching TRBD1 (6 bases). The CDR3 totals 14 residues. Germline CDR1 SNHLY, CDR2 FYNNEI. Trimming stripped 4 bases from V and 4 bases from J, with 10 bases between. In nucleotides, the CDR3 is TGTGCCAGCAGTGTTCAGACAGGCACCGGGGAGCTGTTTTTT. It codes for CASSVQTGTGELFF.

The gene calls are TRBV29-1 and TRBJ1-1; no clear D. The CDR3 consists of 13 residues. Germline V gene sequence: CDR1 SQVTM, CDR2 ANQGSEA. V was clipped by 3 bases and J by 11 bases, with 19 bases between them. CDR3 amino acids: CSVDGAAVPRAFF. The CDR3 DNA sequence: TGCAGCGTTGACGGAGCAGCAGTCCCTCGCGCTTTCTTT.

The chain employs TRBV29-1 and TRBJ2-1; tentative D call: TRBD1 (6 bases). Per the germline V gene, CDR1 is SQVTM and CDR2 is ANQGSEA. V gave up 5 bases and J gave up 6 bases, with 11 bases separating them. The CDR3 has 12 amino acids. The CDR3 nucleotides are TGCAGCGTTTACAGGGCTGTCAATGAGCAGTTCTTC. Protein sequence: CSVYRAVNEQFF.

This chain joins TRBV18 and TRBJ2-7; TRBD1 agrees at 9 bases. There are 15 residues in the CDR3. The germline gives CDR1 KGHSH, CDR2 LQKENI. The ends lost 3 bases at V and 3 bases at J; junction bases unmatched: 6. This CDR3 reads CASSPNSGQGYEQYF. The CDR3 DNA is TGTGCCAGCTCACCGAACTCGGGACAGGGCTACGAGCAGTACTTC. Full variable domain (outside the CDR3, taken from reference TRBV18 and TRBJ2-7): NAGVMQNPRHLVRRRGQEARLRCSPMKGHSHVYWYRQLPEEGLKFMVYLQKENIIDESGMPKERFSAEFPKEGPSILRIQQVVRGDSAAYFCASSPNSGQGYEQYFGPGTRLTVT.

The chain recombines TRBV5-6 with TRBJ2-1; unclear D gene. CDR1 is SGHDT, CDR2 YYEEEE, per germline. V lost 2 bases and J lost 0, with 18 bases in between. The CDR3 has 18 residues. The CDR3 nucleotides are TGTGCCAGCAGCTTATTGTGGGTGAGGCGAGGCTCCTACAATGAGCAGTTCTTC. Translating gives CASSLLWVRRGSYNEQFF. The full variable domain, rest sourced from reference TRBV5-6 and TRBJ2-1, is DAGVTQSPTHLIKTRGQQVTLRCSPKSGHDTVSWYQQALGQGPQFIFQYYEEEERQRGNFPDRFSGHQFPNYSSELNVNALLLGDSALYLCASSLLWVRRGSYNEQFFGPGTRLTVL.

J is TRBJ2-2 and V is TRBV30, with 7 bases fitting TRBD2. V lost 4 bases, J lost 6 bases, and 8 bases stayed unmatched. This CDR3 has 14 residues. From germline, CDR1 is GTSNPN and CDR2 SVGIG (reference sequence). The CDR3 coding sequence is TGTGCCTGGACCCGGGACTACACCGCCGGGGAGCTGTTTTTT. Its protein is CAWTRDYTAGELFF.

The chain employs TRBV15 and TRBJ2-3; TRBD2 matches 12 bases. J lost 6 bases, V lost 4 bases, and 5 bases had no gene match. CDR1 and CDR2 from the germline V gene are LNHNV and YYDKDF (reference sequence). There are 15 residues in the CDR3. The CDR3 DNA sequence: TGTGCCACCAGCACCCGACTAGCGGGGGCCGATACGCAGTATTTT. Its protein product is CATSTRLAGADTQYF.

The chain recombines TRBV10-3 with TRBJ2-2; TRBD2 aligns across 11 bases. From germline, CDR1 is ENHRY and CDR2 SYGVKD. The trim removed 4 bases at V and 0 bases at J, leaving 4 bases unmatched. The CDR3 runs 17 residues. The CDR3 coding sequence is TGTGCCATCAGTGTTAGACTAGCGGGGCCGAACACCGGGGAGCTGTTTTTT. Translating it yields CAISVRLAGPNTGELFF.

A single count supports this clone. This sequence joins TRBV3-1 (or the pseudogene TRBV3-2) and TRBJ2-7; 7 bases are shared with TRBD1. The CDR3 is made up of 17 amino acids. The germline V gene has CDR1 LGHDT and CDR2 YNNKEL (reference sequence). V shed 0 bases, J shed 6 bases, and the junction held 14 bases outside the gene matches. This chain's CDR3 is CASSQEGERGRLFEQYF. CDR3 in DNA: TGTGCCAGCAGCCAAGAGGGAGAAAGGGGGCGCCTGTTCGAGCAGTACTTC.

The chain links TRBV30 to TRBJ1-6, with D maybe TRBD1 (5 bases). CDR3 length: 12 residues. V was cut by 4 bases and J by 8 bases, with 9 bases left in between. Germline V lookup: CDR1 GTSNPN, CDR2 SVGIG (reference sequence). CDR3 amino acids: CAWTGSDSPLHF. CDR3 DNA sequence: TGTGCCTGGACAGGGTCGGATTCACCCCTCCACTTT.

The chain has TRBV19 and TRBJ2-2, with 10 bases lining up with TRBD1. The germline V gene encodes CDR1 LNHDA and CDR2 SQIVND (reference sequence). Trimming took 6 bases from V and 4 from J; bases not matched to a gene: 14. The CDR3 loop spans 18 amino acids. The CDR3 bases are TGTGCCAGTAGACCTCGCCCGACAGGGGGCGCGGGCACCGGGGAGCTGTTTTTT. It yields the protein CASRPRPTGGAGTGELFF. Together with reference TRBV19 and TRBJ2-2, the CDR3 gives the full variable domain: DGGITQSPKYLFRKEGQNVTLSCEQNLNHDAMYWYRQDPGQGLRLIYYSQIVNDFQKGDIAEGYSVSREKKESFPLTVTSAQKNPTAFYLCASRPRPTGGAGTGELFFGEGSRLTVL.

The genes are TRBV5-6 and TRBJ2-3, with D possibly TRBD1 on 5 matching bases. Germline values: CDR1 SGHDT, CDR2 YYEEEE. The CDR3 spans 13 residues. V was trimmed by 4 bases and J by 5 bases, leaving 11 bases between them. The CDR3 DNA follows: TGTGCCAGCAGCCTCCTGGGGCGAGATACGCAGTATTTT. This sequence encodes CASSLLGRDTQYF.

The V and J genes are TRBV6-5 and TRBJ2-7; 11 bases match TRBD2. V dropped 2 bases and J dropped 3; count of bases not matched to a gene: 0. The CDR3 sequence is 14 residues long. The germline V gene has CDR1 MNHEY and CDR2 SVGAGI. The CDR3 DNA reads TGTGCCAGCAGTTACACTAGCGGGAGCTACGAGCAGTACTTC. Encoded protein: CASSYTSGSYEQYF.

The chain joins TRBV23-1 to TRBJ1-2, with D unclear. TRBV23-1 is an ORF for which the function is uncertain. V dropped 0 bases and J dropped 5 bases, with 16 bases sitting between them. The CDR3 sequence is 16 residues long. The chain's CDR3 is CASSQSLAGLLYGYTF. The CDR3 DNA follows: TGCGCCAGCAGTCAATCCCTCGCAGGCCTTTTATATGGCTACACCTTC.

The table lists this clone with a few counts. The V gene is TRBV6-2 or TRBV6-3, the J gene TRBJ2-7; D ambiguous. V was trimmed by 0 bases and J by 3 bases, leaving 15 bases between them. Germline loops: CDR1 MNHEY, CDR2 SVGEGT. The CDR3 covers 16 residues. The CDR3, as DNA: TGTGCCAGCAGTTACTCCCTCAACAGTGGATACTACGAGCAGTACTTC. Protein product: CASSYSLNSGYYEQYF.

The chain joins TRBV7-2 to TRBJ2-2, with 8 bases lining up with TRBD2. This CDR3 is 17 amino acids long. Germline V gene sequence: CDR1 SGHTA, CDR2 FQGNSA. The trim removed 0 bases at V and 7 bases at J, leaving 10 bases unmatched. The chain's CDR3 is CASSLAPGGLAGGELFF. The CDR3 nucleotides read TGTGCCAGCAGCTTAGCCCCCGGCGGACTAGCTGGCGGGGAGCTGTTTTTT. Looking up the rest from reference TRBV7-2 and TRBJ2-2 gives the full variable domain: GAGVSQSPSNKVTEKGKDVELRCDPISGHTALYWYRQSLGQGLEFLIYFQGNSAPDKSGLPSDRFSAERTGGSVSTLTIQRTQQEDSAVYLCASSLAPGGLAGGELFFGEGSRLTVL.

The rearrangement uses TRBV6-6 and TRBJ2-1; D is undetermined. The germline V gene encodes CDR1 MNHNY and CDR2 SVGAGI (reference sequence). The ends were cut back, 2 bases at V and 8 bases at J, with 13 bases in the middle. The CDR3 spans 14 residues. CDR3: CASSYLVESDEQFF. DNA of the CDR3: TGTGCCAGCAGTTACCTTGTAGAGTCCGATGAGCAGTTCTTC.